The 3 T cell receptor beta chains below were found in one sample sequenced in a study of T cells in localized non-small cell lung cancer. Clones were sequenced by immunoSEQ multiplex PCR, and TCRdb holds only the in-frame ones, with some missing. The sample includes approximately 150,000 clones, 89% of them seen just once. This sample comprised peripheral blood, obtained before any cancer treatment. All receptors derive from a female donor older than 55 with stage I lung adenocarcinoma.

This clone has just one count. The gene calls are TRBV19 and TRBJ1-2, with TRBD1 identical over 8 bases. CDR3 length equals 16 residues. Germline V CDR1 and CDR2: LNHDA, SQIVND (reference sequence). Losses at the gene ends were 6 bases for V and 2 bases for J; bases not matched to a gene: 11. The CDR3 reads CASSDLGQGGNYGYTF. CDR3 DNA sequence: TGTGCCAGTAGCGACCTAGGACAGGGAGGGAACTATGGCTACACCTTC. The complete variable domain, with remaining parts taken from reference TRBV19 and TRBJ1-2, reads DGGITQSPKYLFRKEGQNVTLSCEQNLNHDAMYWYRQDPGQGLRLIYYSQIVNDFQKGDIAEGYSVSREKKESFPLTVTSAQKNPTAFYLCASSDLGQGGNYGYTFGSGTRLTVV.

The rearrangement joins TRBV28 to TRBJ2-7; D is unresolved. The V gene's germline CDR1 is MDHEN and CDR2 SYDVKM. The CDR3 is 13 residues long. Trimming removed 2 bases from V and 5 bases from J, with 10 bases in between. For the CDR3, the DNA is TGTGCCAGCAGTTTAAATTCCCGGGACGAGCAGTACTTC. Translating gives CASSLNSRDEQYF.

The J gene is TRBJ2-2, the V gene TRBV7-3; 9 nucleotides align to TRBD1. Unmatched junction bases numbered 6, after V lost 6 bases and J lost 4 bases. CDR1 SGHTA and CDR2 FQGTGA come from the germline V gene. The CDR3 is made up of 15 amino acids. The DNA for the CDR3 is TGTGCCAGCAGTCTTCCGGGACAGGGCACCGGGGAGCTGTTTTTT. Its protein is CASSLPGQGTGELFF.